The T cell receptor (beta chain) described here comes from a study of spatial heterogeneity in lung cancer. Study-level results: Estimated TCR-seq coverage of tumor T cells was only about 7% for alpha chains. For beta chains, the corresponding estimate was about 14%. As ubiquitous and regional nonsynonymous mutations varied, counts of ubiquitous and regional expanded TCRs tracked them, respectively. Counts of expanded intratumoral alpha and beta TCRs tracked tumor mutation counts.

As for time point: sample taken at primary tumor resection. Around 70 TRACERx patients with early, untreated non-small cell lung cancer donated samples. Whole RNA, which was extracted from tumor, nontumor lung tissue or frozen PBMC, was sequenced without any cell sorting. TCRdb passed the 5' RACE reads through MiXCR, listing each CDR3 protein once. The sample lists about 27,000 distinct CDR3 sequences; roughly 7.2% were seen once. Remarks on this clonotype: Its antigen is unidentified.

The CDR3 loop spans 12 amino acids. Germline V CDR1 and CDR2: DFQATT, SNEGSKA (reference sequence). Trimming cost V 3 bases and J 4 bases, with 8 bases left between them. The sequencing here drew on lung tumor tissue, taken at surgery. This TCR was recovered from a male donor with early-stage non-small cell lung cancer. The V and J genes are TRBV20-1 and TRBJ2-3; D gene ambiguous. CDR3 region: CSARDRADTQYF. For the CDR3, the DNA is TGCAGTGCTAGGGATCGGGCAGATACGCAGTATTTT.